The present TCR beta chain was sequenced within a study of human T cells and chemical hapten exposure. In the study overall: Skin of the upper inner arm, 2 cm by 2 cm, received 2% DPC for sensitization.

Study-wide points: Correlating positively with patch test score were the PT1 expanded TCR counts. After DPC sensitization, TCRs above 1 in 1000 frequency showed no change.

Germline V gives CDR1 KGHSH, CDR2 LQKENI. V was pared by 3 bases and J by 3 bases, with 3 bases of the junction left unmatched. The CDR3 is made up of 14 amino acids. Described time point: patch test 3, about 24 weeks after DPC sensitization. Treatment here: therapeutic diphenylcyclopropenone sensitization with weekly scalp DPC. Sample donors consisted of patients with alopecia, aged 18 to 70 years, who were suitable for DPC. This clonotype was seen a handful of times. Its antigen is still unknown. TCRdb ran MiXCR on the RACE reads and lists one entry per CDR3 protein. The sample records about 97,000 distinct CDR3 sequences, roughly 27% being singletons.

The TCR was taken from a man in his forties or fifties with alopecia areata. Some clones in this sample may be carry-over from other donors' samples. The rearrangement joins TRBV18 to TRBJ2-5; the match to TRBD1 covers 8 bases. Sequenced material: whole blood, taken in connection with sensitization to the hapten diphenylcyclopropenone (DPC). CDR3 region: CASSPEDREETQYF. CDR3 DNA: TGTGCCAGCTCACCGGAGGACAGGGAAGAGACCCAGTACTTC.